One and the same sample provided the 9 T cell receptor beta chains below, sequenced in a study of CD8+ T cells in alopecia areata (dated by TCRdb to 2016 to 2019). According to the study, the label for this sample's treatment or condition signals: oral pan-JAK inhibitor, 5-10 mg twice daily. The method was the immunoSEQ multiplex PCR assay. For TCR sequencing, RNA was extracted from every sample and reverse transcribed into cDNA to serve as template. TCRdb carries this immuneACCESS record with in-frame sequences only. Its versions omit some clonotypes, under half of them owing to an unresolved V gene in the studies checked, with the rest unexplained. The sample table contains tens of thousands of clones; only one count was recorded for around 45% of them. The ten largest clones represent approximately 20% of the sample. The starting material was CD8+ T cells sorted from blood, obtained at roughly week 38, from a patient treated with tofacitinib. The receptors were sampled from a human donor with alopecia areata.

This clone appeared a few times. The chain is built from TRBV4-2 and TRBJ2-5, with 7 bases matching TRBD2. V lost 6 bases, J lost 2 bases, and 12 bases stayed unmatched. Germline V gene lookup returns CDR1 LGHNA and CDR2 YNFKEQ. The CDR3 spans 16 residues. The CDR3 nucleotides are TGTGCCAGCAGGGGAATGGCTAGCGGCAATCAAGAGACCCAGTACTTC. Its protein is CASRGMASGNQETQYF.

The table lists this clone with a few counts. The junction departs from germline at one end; a sequencing error may be responsible. The rearrangement uses TRBV7-2 and TRBJ2-1, with 9 bases matching TRBD2. This CDR3 comprises 16 residues. Germline lookup yields CDR1 SGHTA and CDR2 FQGNSA. The CDR3 DNA reads TGCGCCAGCAGCCAAGGGGCTAGCGGGACAGACAATGAGCAGTTCTTC. This gives the protein CASSQGASGTDNEQFF.

This clone was counted a few times. The chain is built from TRBV28 and TRBJ2-4; possibly TRBD1 or TRBD2 for D (5 bases each). Germline CDR1 is MDHEN and CDR2 is SYDVKM. V was clipped by 5 bases and J by 9 bases, with 20 bases between them. There are 15 residues in the CDR3. The CDR3 DNA is TGTGCCAGCAGTCTCCGGGGCTGGAAAGAGATCATTCAGTACTTC. It specifies CASSLRGWKEIIQYF. The whole variable domain, filled in from reference TRBV28 and TRBJ2-4, reads DVKVTQSSRYLVKRTGEKVFLECVQDMDHENMFWYRQDPGLGLRLIYFSYDVKMKEKGDIPEGYSVSREKKERFSLILESASTNQTSMYLCASSLRGWKEIIQYFGAGTRLSVL.

The chain joins TRBV5-6 to TRBJ2-7; D unclear. Per germline, CDR1 SGHDT and CDR2 YYEEEE. The CDR3 is 12 residues long. V gave up 0 bases and J gave up 3 bases, with 4 bases separating them. The CDR3 sequence is CASSLGIYEQYF. The CDR3 DNA reads as TGTGCCAGCAGCTTGGGAATCTACGAGCAGTACTTC.

J is TRBJ2-3 and V is TRBV15; D tentatively reads TRBD1 or TRBD2 (6 bases each). The CDR3 length is 17 residues. Germline CDR1 is LNHNV and CDR2 is YYDKDF (reference sequence). Trimming removed 2 bases at V and 3 bases at J, with 18 bases between. Written as DNA, the CDR3 is TGTGCCACCAGCAGATCCGGAGGGGGAGGTGTAACAGATACGCAGTATTTT. Encoded protein: CATSRSGGGGVTDTQYF.

This chain links TRBV6-6 with TRBJ2-2; D is unclear. V was pared by 7 bases and J by 8 bases, with 14 bases between. Germline CDR1 reads MNHNY; CDR2 reads SVGAGI (reference sequence). This CDR3 spans 13 amino acids. The CDR3 sequence: CASIDLKGGELFF. The CDR3 region has the DNA TGTGCCAGCATAGACCTAAAGGGAGGGGAGCTGTTTTTT.

A single count supports this clone. The chain carries TRBV14 and TRBJ2-7; D possibly matches TRBD1 or TRBD2 (5 bases each). The CDR3 extends over 14 amino acids. V was cut by 1 base and J by 3 bases, with 10 bases left in between. Germline CDR1 is SGHDN and CDR2 is FVKESK. Written as DNA, the CDR3 is TGTGCCAGCAGCCAAGTTCGGGGCTTCTACGAGCAGTACTTC. The encoded protein is CASSQVRGFYEQYF.

The V and J genes are TRBV30 and TRBJ2-7, with TRBD2 as a possible D gene (6 bases). The V gene's germline CDR1 is GTSNPN and CDR2 SVGIG (reference sequence). V was cut by 1 base and J by 0 bases, with 10 bases left in between. This CDR3 has 14 residues. The CDR3 coding sequence is TGTGCCTGGAGTGGTCTAGCGAACTCCTACGAGCAGTACTTC. Protein product: CAWSGLANSYEQYF. Full variable domain (missing parts from reference TRBV30 and TRBJ2-7): SQTIHQWPATLVQPVGSPLSLECTVEGTSNPNLYWYRQAAGRGLQLLFYSVGIGQISSEVPQNLSASRPQDRQFILSSKKLLLSDSGFYLCAWSGLANSYEQYFGPGTRLTVT.

The rearrangement links TRBV29-1 to TRBJ2-1, with TRBD2 matching over 9 bases. CDR3 length: 13 residues. V was clipped by 7 bases and J by 4 bases; unmatched bases: 5. CDR1 is SQVTM and CDR2 is ANQGSEA in the germline V gene. CDR3 DNA: TGCAGCGGCGGGGGGGACTATTACAATGAGCAGTTCTTC. Amino acids: CSGGGDYYNEQFF.